This T cell receptor beta chain was sequenced during a study of blood T cell repertoires in COVID-19. Across the whole study: Researchers got acute and convalescent COVID-19 samples from the United States, Italy and Spain. Sample material is recorded as cDNA or gDNA derived from T cells, B-cell-depleted T cells, or PBMCs.

This CDR3 contains 12 residues. Germline V CDR1 and CDR2: SNHLY, FYNNEI. In the authors' methods: From reference gene primer amplification, estimates of nucleated cell counts were derived. The data were produced by immunoSEQ multiplex PCR, yet TCRdb's version contains in-frame clones alone and is incomplete. V and J calls and clone size come straight from that table; D and trimming were deduced from the DNA. The table shows fewer than 200,000 clones, with roughly 86% occurring only once. The count of this clone is one. The chain carries TRBV2 and TRBJ2-7, with 9 nucleotides matching TRBD1. This receptor was identified in a man aged 35 to 55 who had recovered from COVID-19. The sequencing input was peripheral blood. The CDR3 protein is CAKARTGDEQYF. CDR3 bases: TGTGCAAAAGCACGGACAGGGGACGAGCAGTACTTC.